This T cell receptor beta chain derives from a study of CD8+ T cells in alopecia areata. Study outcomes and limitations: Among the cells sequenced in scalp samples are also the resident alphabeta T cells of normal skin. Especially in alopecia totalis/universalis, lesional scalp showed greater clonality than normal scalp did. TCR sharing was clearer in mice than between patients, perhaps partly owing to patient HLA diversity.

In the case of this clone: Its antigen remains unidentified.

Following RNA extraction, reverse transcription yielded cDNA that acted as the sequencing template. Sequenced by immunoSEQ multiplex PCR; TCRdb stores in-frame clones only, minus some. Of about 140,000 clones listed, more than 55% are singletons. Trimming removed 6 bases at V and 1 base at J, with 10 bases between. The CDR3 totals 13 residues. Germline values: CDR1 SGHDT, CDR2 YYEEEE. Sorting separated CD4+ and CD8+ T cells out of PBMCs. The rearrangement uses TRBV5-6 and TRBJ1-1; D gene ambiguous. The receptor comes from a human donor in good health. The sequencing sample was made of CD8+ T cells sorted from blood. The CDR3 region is CASMLQPNTEAFF. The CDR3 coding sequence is TGTGCCAGCATGCTACAGCCGAACACTGAAGCTTTCTTT.